Below, 29 T cell receptor beta chains from the same sample are listed, as sequenced in a study of OX40 agonist ivuxolimab in advanced cancers. Clones were sequenced by immunoSEQ multiplex PCR, and TCRdb holds only the in-frame ones, with some missing. The sample contains some 70,000 clones, just over 85% of which appear only once. Sample: CD4+ or CD8+ T cells sorted from blood, taken in a trial of the OX40 agonist ivuxolimab. The receptors were sampled from an adult with an advanced solid tumor such as melanoma, head and neck, liver or kidney cancer.

This rearrangement joins TRBV19 to TRBJ1-1; no clear D gene. Between the trimmed V and J ends, which lost 7 bases and 2 bases, there was a span of 20 bases. The germline CDR1 and CDR2 sequences are LNHDA and SQIVND (reference sequence). The length of the CDR3 is 16 residues. This chain's CDR3 is CASILVFGSGNTEAFF. The DNA of the CDR3 is TGTGCCAGTATCCTCGTTTTCGGTAGCGGAAACACTGAAGCTTTCTTT.

The V gene is TRBV7-3, the J gene TRBJ2-2, with 8 bases identical to TRBD2. V was clipped by 1 base and J by 3 bases; unmatched bases: 7. Germline CDR1 and CDR2: SGHTA and FQGTGA. This CDR3 contains 17 residues. The CDR3 sequence is CASSLNGGGPHTGELFF. The CDR3 DNA reads as TGTGCCAGCAGCTTAAATGGCGGGGGGCCCCACACCGGGGAGCTGTTTTTT. The variable domain in full, completed from reference TRBV7-3 and TRBJ2-2, reads GAGVSQTPSNKVTEKGKYVELRCDPISGHTALYWYRQSLGQGPEFLIYFQGTGAADDSGLPNDRFFAVRPEGSVSTLKIQRTERGDSAVYLCASSLNGGGPHTGELFFGEGSRLTVL.

The CDR3 protein is CASSPGGGYGYTF. The CDR3 nucleotides are TGTGCCAGCAGCCCAGGGGGGGGCTATGGCTACACCTTC. The chain links TRBV5-6 to TRBJ1-2; TRBD1 matches at 7 bases. The CDR3 spans 13 residues. With V trimmed by 4 bases and J by 4 bases, 4 bases remained unmatched. The germline gives CDR1 SGHDT, CDR2 YYEEEE.

The J gene is TRBJ2-5, the V gene TRBV6-1, with unresolved D. The CDR3 length is 12 residues. CDR1 is MNHNS and CDR2 is SASEGT in the germline V gene. Trimming took 2 bases from V and 5 from J, leaving 6 bases between them. Here the CDR3 DNA reads TGTGCCAGCAGTGAACTGGGGGAGACCCAGTACTTC. Protein sequence: CASSELGETQYF.

This clone was counted only a few times. Other nucleotide sequences in the sample specify the same CDR3. This chain uses TRBV19 with TRBJ1-1, with TRBD1 identical over 8 bases. Germline V CDR1 and CDR2: LNHDA, SQIVND (reference sequence). The V segment lost 7 bases and the J segment 6 bases; nucleotides outside the gene matches: 13. The CDR3 covers 15 residues. The CDR3 region is CASNRGGAGGSEAFF. The CDR3 bases are TGTGCCAGTAATAGGGGTGGGGCAGGGGGCTCTGAAGCTTTCTTT.

CDR3 residues: CASSPPPGDQPQHF. CDR3 in DNA: TGTGCCAGCTCACCTCCCCCGGGGGATCAGCCCCAGCATTTT. This chain uses TRBV18 with TRBJ1-5; D possibly corresponds to TRBD1 (5 bases). The germline V gene has CDR1 KGHSH and CDR2 LQKENI. V gave up 3 bases and J gave up 5 bases, with 11 bases separating them. The CDR3 is 14 amino acids.

This clone was counted a few times. CDR3 amino acids: CASRGGGSNSPLHF. CDR3 bases: TGTGCCAGCAGGGGTGGAGGCAGTAATTCACCCCTCCACTTT. The gene calls are TRBV28 and TRBJ1-6; D is undetermined. V lost 6 bases, J lost 6 bases, and 12 bases lay in between. CDR1 is MDHEN and CDR2 is SYDVKM in the germline V gene. This CDR3 is 14 amino acids long.

This chain uses TRBV6-5 with TRBJ2-5, with D perhaps matching TRBD1 (5 bases). Per the germline V gene, CDR1 is MNHEY and CDR2 is SVGAGI. Deletions cut 0 bases from V and 2 bases from J, with 7 bases between. There are 14 residues in the CDR3. CDR3 region: CASSYSGQQETQYF. CDR3 sequence (DNA): TGTGCCAGCAGTTACTCGGGGCAGCAAGAGACCCAGTACTTC.

V gene TRBV4-1 combines with J gene TRBJ2-7, with D possibly matching TRBD1 (5 bases). Between the trimmed V and J ends, which lost 4 bases and 4 bases, there was a span of 23 bases. The CDR3 sequence is 17 residues long. Germline CDR1 reads MGHRA; CDR2 reads YSYEKL. The CDR3: CASSPHPRDSFRYEQYF. DNA of the CDR3: TGCGCCAGCAGCCCCCACCCCCGCGACAGCTTTCGATACGAGCAGTACTTC.

The V and J genes are TRBV5-1 and TRBJ2-3; possibly TRBD1 or TRBD2 for D (6 bases each). Germline V gives CDR1 SGHRS, CDR2 YFSETQ. Between the trimmed V and J ends, which lost 4 bases and 4 bases, there was a span of 22 bases. There are 17 residues in the CDR3. The CDR3 sequence is CASSAAGGGGVADTQYF. The CDR3 DNA follows: TGCGCCAGCAGCGCCGCTGGGGGCGGCGGGGTGGCAGATACGCAGTATTTT.

The chain links TRBV4-1 to TRBJ2-5; 7 bases line up with TRBD1. The DNA end is a closer match to TRBJ2-7, so the J assignment may be wrong. CDR3 length: 17 residues. In germline, CDR1 is MGHRA, CDR2 YSYEKL. The CDR3 nucleotides read TGCGCCAGCAGCCAAGAAAAGGGCGACAGGGCGCGCTACGAGCAGTACTTC. It specifies CASSQEKGDRARYEQYF.

This clone was recorded only once. V gene TRBV27 combines with J gene TRBJ1-4, with 7 bases aligning to TRBD1. Looked up from germline, CDR1 is MNHEY and CDR2 is SMNVEV (reference sequence). This CDR3 comprises 15 residues. V was clipped by 4 bases and J by 2 bases; unmatched bases: 4. CDR3 coding DNA: TGTGCCAGCAGTTACAGGGGACGCACTAATGAAAAACTGTTTTTT. Its translation is CASSYRGRTNEKLFF.

The chain carries TRBV5-1 and TRBJ2-5; 8 bases agree with TRBD2. V lost 2 bases and J lost 5; bases outside the gene matches: 5. This CDR3 has 14 residues. The V gene's germline CDR1 is SGHRS and CDR2 YFSETQ. The CDR3 loop reads CASSLRTSRETQYF. DNA for the CDR3: TGCGCCAGCAGCTTACGGACTAGCCGGGAGACCCAGTACTTC.

This clone showed up just a few times. The chain couples TRBV7-9 to TRBJ2-7; D gene unclear. Germline-derived CDR1 and CDR2 are SEHNR and FQNEAQ (reference sequence). The CDR3 extends over 12 amino acids. The V end lost 1 base, the J end lost 7 bases, and 8 bases lay between the germline ends. The DNA for the CDR3 is TGTGCCAGCAGCTTAGGAAAGGTGGAGCAGTACTTC. As protein: CASSLGKVEQYF.

V is TRBV5-4 and J is TRBJ1-6; a possible D gene is TRBD1 (5 bases). V lost 0 bases to trimming and J lost 7 bases, with 11 bases between them. This CDR3 has 15 residues. The germline CDR1 and CDR2 sequences are SGHNT and YYREEE (reference sequence). The CDR3 bases are TGTGCCAGCAGCTTGGCGGGGGTGCACAATTCACCCCTCCACTTT. Protein: CASSLAGVHNSPLHF. Together with reference TRBV5-4 and TRBJ1-6, the CDR3 gives the full variable domain: ETGVTQSPTHLIKTRGQQVTLRCSSQSGHNTVSWYQQALGQGPQFIFQYYREEENGRGNFPPRFSGLQFPNYSSELNVNALELDDSALYLCASSLAGVHNSPLHFGNGTRLTVT.

The gene calls are TRBV5-5 and TRBJ2-1, with 9 bases identical to TRBD1. The ends lost 0 bases at V and 7 bases at J; junction bases unmatched: 5. The CDR3 length is 15 residues. The germline gives CDR1 SGHKS, CDR2 YYEKEE (reference sequence). CDR3 amino acids: CASSLGTGVPNEQFF. CDR3 DNA sequence: TGTGCCAGCAGCTTGGGGACAGGGGTCCCAAATGAGCAGTTCTTC.

This clone was seen only a few times. The genes are TRBV2 and TRBJ2-6, with a possible D match to TRBD1 (7 bases). Germline CDR1 SNHLY, CDR2 FYNNEI. The CDR3 sequence is 14 residues long. V gave up 6 bases and J gave up 9 bases, with 15 bases separating them. The CDR3 loop is CASSSAGGSNVLTF. The DNA of the CDR3 is TGTGCCAGCAGCTCAGCAGGGGGGAGCAACGTCCTGACTTTC.

This chain uses TRBV29-1 with TRBJ2-5, with a tentative D call TRBD2 (6 bases). This CDR3 spans 13 amino acids. V was pared by 1 base and J by 4 bases, with 10 bases between. Germline V lookup: CDR1 SQVTM, CDR2 ANQGSEA. CDR3 nucleotides: TGCAGCGTTGAAGTCGGGGGAGGAGAGACCCAGTACTTC. Translation: CSVEVGGGETQYF.

The rearrangement uses TRBV19 and TRBJ2-3; D is undetermined. Trimming removed 2 bases at V and 9 bases at J, with 9 bases between. Per the germline V gene, CDR1 is LNHDA and CDR2 is SQIVND (reference sequence). The CDR3 is 12 amino acids. In DNA form, the CDR3 reads TGTGCCAGTAGTATACGGCTGGAGACGCAGTATTTT. It is translated as CASSIRLETQYF.

The DNA for the CDR3 is TGCGCCAGCAGCCAGGAGGGGGCTTTGTCACCCCTCCACTTT. As protein: CASSQEGALSPLHF. This chain uses TRBV5-1 with TRBJ1-6, with TRBD1 matching over 7 bases. CDR1 and CDR2 from the germline V gene are SGHRS and YFSETQ. After removal of 4 bases from V and 10 bases from J, the junction contained 8 bases not matched to a gene. The CDR3 runs to 14 residues.

The chain is built from TRBV5-5 and TRBJ1-1; the match to TRBD1 covers 8 bases. Germline-derived CDR1 and CDR2 are SGHKS and YYEKEE (reference sequence). The V and J ends lost 3 bases and 5 bases, in that order; junction bases with no gene match: 3. The CDR3 loop spans 13 amino acids. CDR3 sequence: CASSWDRRTEAFF. CDR3 coding DNA: TGTGCCAGCAGCTGGGACAGGCGGACTGAAGCTTTCTTT.

The rearrangement links TRBV27 to TRBJ1-2; tentative D call: TRBD1 (5 bases). The CDR3 extends over 14 amino acids. Trimming took off 6 bases at V and 3 bases at J, with 14 bases between the two ends. Germline V gives CDR1 MNHEY, CDR2 SMNVEV (reference sequence). CDR3 nucleotide sequence: TGTGCCAGCAGCCGACAGCCCATAGACTATGGCTACACCTTC. Its translation is CASSRQPIDYGYTF.

This sequence joins TRBV2 and TRBJ2-3; D perhaps matches TRBD1 (6 bases). Germline lookup yields CDR1 SNHLY and CDR2 FYNNEI. The CDR3 covers 12 residues. V lost 6 bases, J lost 5 bases, and 9 bases lay in between. The CDR3 region is CASRAQGDTQYF. The CDR3 DNA is TGTGCCAGCAGGGCACAGGGAGATACGCAGTATTTT.

V and J are TRBV6-5 and TRBJ2-1, with TRBD1 matching over 7 bases. Germline V gives CDR1 MNHEY, CDR2 SVGAGI. The junction had 5 bases not matched to a gene; V was cut back by 5 bases and J by 1 base. This CDR3 has 15 residues. The CDR3 nucleotides are TGTGCCAGCAGTCCTGACAGGGATTCCTACAATGAGCAGTTCTTC. Protein sequence: CASSPDRDSYNEQFF.

J is TRBJ2-1 and V is TRBV5-4; D gene uncertain. V was trimmed by 0 bases and J by 0 bases, leaving 10 bases between them. Germline CDR1 reads SGHNT; CDR2 reads YYREEE (reference sequence). The CDR3 runs to 16 residues. In DNA form, the CDR3 reads TGTGCCAGCAGCTTGGGGGGTGACCCCTCCTACAATGAGCAGTTCTTC. It codes for CASSLGGDPSYNEQFF.

This chain uses TRBV7-7 with TRBJ2-1, with unresolved D. CDR1 and CDR2 (germline): SSHAT, FNYEAQ (reference sequence). Trimming removed 1 base from V and 8 bases from J, with 9 bases in between. The CDR3 totals 13 residues. CDR3: CASSLDLKDEQFF. CDR3 bases: TGTGCCAGCAGCTTAGATTTGAAGGATGAGCAGTTCTTC.

The CDR3 spells CASSELSGAYNEQFF. CDR3 sequence (DNA): TGTGCCAGCAGTGAATTGTCCGGGGCCTACAATGAGCAGTTCTTC. The chain joins TRBV6-1 to TRBJ2-1; possibly TRBD2 for D (5 bases). Per the germline V gene, CDR1 is MNHNS and CDR2 is SASEGT. Between the trimmed V and J ends, which lost 2 bases and 2 bases, there was a span of 10 bases. CDR3 length: 15 amino acids.

The rearrangement uses TRBV28 and TRBJ2-7; 9 bases agree with TRBD1. Per the germline V gene, CDR1 is MDHEN and CDR2 is SYDVKM. Trimming at V came to 7 bases and at J to 2 bases, leaving 6 bases not matched to a gene. This CDR3 is built from 14 residues. CDR3 in DNA: TGTGCCAGCACCTGGACAGGGGATACCTACGAGCAGTACTTC. Protein sequence: CASTWTGDTYEQYF.

The chain carries TRBV29-1 and TRBJ2-3; D may be TRBD1 (6 bases). The CDR3 loop spans 12 amino acids. CDR1 is SQVTM, CDR2 ANQGSEA, per germline. V lost 6 bases to trimming and J lost 4 bases, with 11 bases between them. CDR3 region: CSVLSGADTQYF. CDR3 in DNA: TGCAGCGTACTATCAGGGGCAGATACGCAGTATTTT.